This entry describes one T cell receptor (beta chain). This sample is drawn from a study of patients and donors after allogeneic stem cell transplantation. TCRdb recomputed calls from the RT-PCR reads with MiXCR, one row per CDR3 protein. Of 20,000 or so distinct CDR3 sequences listed, about 5% are singletons. CDR1 is MNHEY and CDR2 is SVGEGT in the germline V gene. The CDR3 totals 13 residues. V was trimmed by 5 bases and J by 4 bases, leaving 11 bases between them. The sequence came from a human donor who was either an allogeneic HSCT recipient or a stem cell or donor lymphocyte infusion donor (not recorded which). It is not recorded whose cells these are; they may come from a transplant donor. The sequenced sample consisted of blood, either unsorted or a sorted T cell fraction (not recorded which). The V gene is TRBV6-2 or TRBV6-3, the J gene TRBJ1-2; D remains ambiguous. DNA of the CDR3: TGTGCCAGCAGTGGGTTCGGAGCCTATGGCTACACCTTC. It is translated as CASSGFGAYGYTF.